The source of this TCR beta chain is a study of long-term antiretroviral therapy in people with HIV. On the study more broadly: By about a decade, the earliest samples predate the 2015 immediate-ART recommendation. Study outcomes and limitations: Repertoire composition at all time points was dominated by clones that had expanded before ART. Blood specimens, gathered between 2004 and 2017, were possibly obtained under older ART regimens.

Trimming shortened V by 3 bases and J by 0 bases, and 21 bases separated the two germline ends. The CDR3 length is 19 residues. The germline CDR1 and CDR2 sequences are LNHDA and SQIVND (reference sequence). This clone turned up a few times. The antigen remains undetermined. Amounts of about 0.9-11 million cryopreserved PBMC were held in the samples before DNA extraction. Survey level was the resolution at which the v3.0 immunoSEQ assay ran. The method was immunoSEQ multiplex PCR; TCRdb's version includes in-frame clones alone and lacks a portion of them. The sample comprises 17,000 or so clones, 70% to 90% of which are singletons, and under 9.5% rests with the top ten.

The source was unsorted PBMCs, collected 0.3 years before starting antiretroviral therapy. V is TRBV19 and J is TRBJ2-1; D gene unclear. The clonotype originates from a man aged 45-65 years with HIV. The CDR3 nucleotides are TGTGCCAGTAGTATTTCTGCCTCCCCCGGGTTTAGCTCCTACAATGAGCAGTTCTTC. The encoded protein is CASSISASPGFSSYNEQFF.